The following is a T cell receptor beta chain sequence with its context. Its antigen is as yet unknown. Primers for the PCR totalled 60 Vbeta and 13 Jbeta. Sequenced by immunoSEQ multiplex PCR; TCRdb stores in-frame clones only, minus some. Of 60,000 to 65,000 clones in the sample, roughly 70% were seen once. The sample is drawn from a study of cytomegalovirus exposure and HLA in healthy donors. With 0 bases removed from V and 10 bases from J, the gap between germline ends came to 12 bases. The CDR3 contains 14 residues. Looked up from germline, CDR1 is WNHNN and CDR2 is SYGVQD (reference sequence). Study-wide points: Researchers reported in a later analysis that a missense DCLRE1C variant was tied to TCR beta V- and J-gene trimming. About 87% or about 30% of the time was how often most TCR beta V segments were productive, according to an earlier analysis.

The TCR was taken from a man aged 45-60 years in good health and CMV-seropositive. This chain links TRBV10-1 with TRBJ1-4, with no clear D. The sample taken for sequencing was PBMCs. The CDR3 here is CASSESGEAGKLFF. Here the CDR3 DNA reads TGCGCCAGCAGTGAGTCTGGGGAAGCGGGAAAACTGTTTTTT.